These T cell receptor beta chains were read from a single sample in a study of shared clonotypes between healthy human individuals. Method: immunoSEQ multiplex PCR; TCRdb's copy keeps in-frame clones and lacks some. The sample lists just over 2,000,000 clones; around 96% were seen once. Source material: naive CD8+ T cells sorted from blood. The receptor source for this set is a man aged 18 to 29 in good health. Each CDR3 is given with its conserved first and last residue. The D gene is left open where the match is weak. The size field is filled for only some rows; it gives once, few, many or a size class.

CDR3nt: TGTGCCAGCAAGCTTGGGGTCGAAGGACCCTGGGGCACTGAAGCTTTCTTT; CDR3aa: CASKLGVEGPWGTEAFF; j_gene: TRBJ1-1; v_gene: TRBV11-2; d_gene: .; abundance: .; len: 17
CDR3nt: TGTGCCAGCAGTTTATCTCCAGGGGGCTCGGCGGTCTATGGCTACACCTTC; CDR3aa: CASSLSPGGSAVYGYTF; j_gene: TRBJ1-2; v_gene: TRBV27; d_gene: TRBD1; abundance: .; len: 17
CDR3nt: TGCGCCAGCAGCTTCCGCGGGACAGGGGATATGAACACTGAAGCTTTCTTT; CDR3aa: CASSFRGTGDMNTEAFF; j_gene: TRBJ1-1; v_gene: TRBV5-1; d_gene: TRBD1; abundance: .; len: 17
CDR3nt: TGTGCCTGGAGTGTCCCAGGGCTAAGTGAAAAACTGTTTTTT; CDR3aa: CAWSVPGLSEKLFF; j_gene: TRBJ1-4; v_gene: TRBV30; d_gene: .; abundance: .; len: 14
CDR3nt: TGTGCCAGCAGCTTCGGACGGAGCTCTGGAAACACCATATATTTT; CDR3aa: CASSFGRSSGNTIYF; j_gene: TRBJ1-3; v_gene: TRBV5-4; d_gene: .; abundance: .; len: 15
CDR3nt: TGTGCCGCTTCAGTGGGAAGCTCCTACGAGCAGTACTTC; CDR3aa: CAASVGSSYEQYF; j_gene: TRBJ2-7; v_gene: TRBV6-1; d_gene: .; abundance: .; len: 13
CDR3nt: TGTGCCAGCAGCTCCAACAGTTACGAGCAGTACTTC; CDR3aa: CASSSNSYEQYF; j_gene: TRBJ2-7; v_gene: TRBV7-8; d_gene: .; abundance: .; len: 12
CDR3nt: TGCGCCAGCAGCCCAGAACCTGGGGGCACGCTCGATGCTAACTATGGCTACACCTTC; CDR3aa: CASSPEPGGTLDANYGYTF; j_gene: TRBJ1-2; v_gene: TRBV5-1; d_gene: .; abundance: .; len: 19
CDR3nt: TGTGCCAGCAACTACGATTCCGGGGGGGCAGGAAATGAGCAGTTCTTC; CDR3aa: CASNYDSGGAGNEQFF; j_gene: TRBJ2-1; v_gene: TRBV7-9; d_gene: TRBD2; abundance: .; len: 16
CDR3nt: TGTGCCAGCAGCTTAGGCCAGGGTCTTACCTACGAGCAGTACTTC; CDR3aa: CASSLGQGLTYEQYF; j_gene: TRBJ2-7; v_gene: TRBV7-8; d_gene: .; abundance: .; len: 15
CDR3nt: TGCAGCGTTTTAGGCTCGGACAGGGGAAACAATGAGCAGTTCTTC; CDR3aa: CSVLGSDRGNNEQFF; j_gene: TRBJ2-1; v_gene: TRBV29-1; d_gene: TRBD1; abundance: .; len: 15
CDR3nt: TGTGCCAGCAGCCCTTTACCCCAAGAGACCCAGTACTTC; CDR3aa: CASSPLPQETQYF; j_gene: TRBJ2-5; v_gene: TRBV7-9; d_gene: .; abundance: .; len: 13
CDR3nt: TGTGCCAGCAGTTACTGGGCTAGCGACCCCTACGAGCAGTACTTC; CDR3aa: CASSYWASDPYEQYF; j_gene: TRBJ2-7; v_gene: TRBV6-5; d_gene: .; abundance: .; len: 15
CDR3nt: TGTGCCAGCAGCTTGGAGGGTCAGGGCGTTACTGAAGCTTTCTTT; CDR3aa: CASSLEGQGVTEAFF; j_gene: TRBJ1-1; v_gene: TRBV5-6; d_gene: .; abundance: .; len: 15
CDR3nt: TGTGCCAGCAGTCCGTCGGGGCAGGGAGGCGAAAAACTGTTTTTT; CDR3aa: CASSPSGQGGEKLFF; j_gene: TRBJ1-4; v_gene: TRBV27; d_gene: .; abundance: .; len: 15
CDR3nt: TGTGCCAGCAGTCCCTGGGGGGGGAACACTGAAGCTTTCTTT; CDR3aa: CASSPWGGNTEAFF; j_gene: TRBJ1-1; v_gene: TRBV27; d_gene: .; abundance: .; len: 14
CDR3nt: TGTGCCAGCACAGCTAGAAGTGGCCGGAGGGAAAAACTGTTTTTT; CDR3aa: CASTARSGRREKLFF; j_gene: TRBJ1-4; v_gene: TRBV6-5; d_gene: .; abundance: once; len: 15
CDR3nt: TGTGCCAGCACTCAAGGGGGAGAACCCTACAATGAGCAGTTCTTC; CDR3aa: CASTQGGEPYNEQFF; j_gene: TRBJ2-1; v_gene: TRBV27; d_gene: .; abundance: .; len: 15
CDR3nt: TGTGCCACCAGCAGAGGAGGGGGTTACACTGAAGCTTTCTTT; CDR3aa: CATSRGGGYTEAFF; j_gene: TRBJ1-1; v_gene: TRBV15; d_gene: .; abundance: .; len: 14
CDR3nt: TGTGCCAGCAGCGAGGGCGTGAGCTCCTATAATTCACCCCTCCACTTT; CDR3aa: CASSEGVSSYNSPLHF; j_gene: TRBJ1-6; v_gene: TRBV9; d_gene: .; abundance: .; len: 16
CDR3nt: TGTGCCAGCAGAAAAACAGGGTTGAACGAGCAGTACTTC; CDR3aa: CASRKTGLNEQYF; j_gene: TRBJ2-7; v_gene: TRBV14; d_gene: .; abundance: .; len: 13
CDR3nt: TGTGCCAGCAGCGGGCAGGGCAGGGTAAATCAGCCCCAGCATTTT; CDR3aa: CASSGQGRVNQPQHF; j_gene: TRBJ1-5; v_gene: TRBV9; d_gene: .; abundance: .; len: 15
CDR3nt: TGTGCCAGCAGCTTAGGCGGGAGCGCCCGAGACTACGAGCAGTACTTC; CDR3aa: CASSLGGSARDYEQYF; j_gene: TRBJ2-7; v_gene: TRBV13; d_gene: .; abundance: .; len: 16
CDR3nt: TGTGCCAGCAGTGAAGCTCCCGGGCTAGAGCTAGCCAAAAACATTCAGTACTTC; CDR3aa: CASSEAPGLELAKNIQYF; j_gene: TRBJ2-4; v_gene: TRBV2; d_gene: .; abundance: .; len: 18
CDR3nt: TGCGCCAGCGCCAAAGGGTGGGATTCACCCCTCCACTTT; CDR3aa: CASAKGWDSPLHF; j_gene: TRBJ1-6; v_gene: TRBV5-1; d_gene: .; abundance: .; len: 13
CDR3nt: TGTGCCAGCAGCTTGGGGCAGGGAAGCTCCTACGAGCAGTACTTC; CDR3aa: CASSLGQGSSYEQYF; j_gene: TRBJ2-7; v_gene: TRBV5-4; d_gene: .; abundance: few; len: 15
CDR3nt: TGTGCCAGCAGCTTAGAAGGTCAGCTGATGAACACTGAAGCTTTCTTT; CDR3aa: CASSLEGQLMNTEAFF; j_gene: TRBJ1-1; v_gene: TRBV7-9; d_gene: .; abundance: .; len: 16
CDR3nt: TGTGCCAGCAGGAGAGACAGGACCCTCCTGTACGAGCAGTACTTC; CDR3aa: CASRRDRTLLYEQYF; j_gene: TRBJ2-7; v_gene: TRBV6-5; d_gene: .; abundance: .; len: 15
CDR3nt: TGTGCCAGCAGCGCAGGGACATTCCAAGAGACCCAGTACTTC; CDR3aa: CASSAGTFQETQYF; j_gene: TRBJ2-5; v_gene: TRBV9; d_gene: .; abundance: once; len: 14
CDR3nt: TGTGCCAGCAAATCTAGCGGAAGTTACCAAGAGACCCAGTACTTC; CDR3aa: CASKSSGSYQETQYF; j_gene: TRBJ2-5; v_gene: TRBV11-2; d_gene: TRBD2; abundance: .; len: 15